A selection of T cell receptor beta chains follows, all from one sample in a study of cytotoxic CD8 clonotypes in ibrutinib-treated CLL. Clones were sequenced by immunoSEQ multiplex PCR, and TCRdb holds only the in-frame ones, with some missing. Here the sample spans over 200,000 clones, over 65% being singletons. This material consisted of PBMCs, taken after 12 months of ibrutinib treatment. These receptors all stem from a human donor with chronic lymphocytic leukemia. Each CDR3 is given with its conserved first and last residue. A D gene is named only where the DNA matches it firmly. Some rows mark clone size as missing; the rest say once, few, many or name a class of expanded clone.

V	D	J	size	DNA	CDR3
TRBV5-8	.	TRBJ1-5	once	TGTGCCAGCAGCCCGCGGACAGTTCGGAGCAATCAGCCCCAGCATTTT	CASSPRTVRSNQPQHF
TRBV6-6	.	TRBJ1-2	.	TGTGCCAGCAGTAATACACCTACCTATGGCTACACCTTC	CASSNTPTYGYTF
TRBV19	.	TRBJ2-7	.	TGTGCCAGTAGTATGGGATCCGGAAACGAGCAGTACTTC	CASSMGSGNEQYF
TRBV4-1	.	TRBJ2-5	few	TGCGCCAGCAGCCAAGATCGGGAAGGGAGGCAGACCCAGTACTTC	CASSQDREGRQTQYF
TRBV27	TRBD1	TRBJ1-1	.	TGTGCCAGCAGCTCTGGGGACAGGGGAGACACTGAAGCTTTCTTT	CASSSGDRGDTEAFF
TRBV19	.	TRBJ1-1	.	TGTGCCAGCCCGGGAGTGAACACTGAAGCTTTCTTT	CASPGVNTEAFF
TRBV5-4	.	TRBJ2-1	.	TGTGCCAGCAGCTTGGTGGAGTACAATGAGCAGTTCTTC	CASSLVEYNEQFF
TRBV4-1	.	TRBJ1-1	few	TGCGCCAGCAGCCAAGTGGTCAGGCAGCCAACAGAAGCTTTCTTT	CASSQVVRQPTEAFF
TRBV19	.	TRBJ2-3	.	TGTGCCCCGGACAAATTCCGGCCCACAGATACGCAGTATTTT	CAPDKFRPTDTQYF
TRBV27	.	TRBJ2-5	.	TGTGCCAGCAGTCCTCAAGGGTTGGGCCAAGAGACCCAGTACTTC	CASSPQGLGQETQYF
TRBV4-1	TRBD1	TRBJ1-2	few	TGCGCCAGCAGCCAATCTACCACAGGGGGCAACTATGGCTACACCTTC	CASSQSTTGGNYGYTF
TRBV7-3	TRBD1	TRBJ2-3	.	TGTGCCAGCAGCTTGACAGGGACCACAGATACGCAGTATTTT	CASSLTGTTDTQYF
TRBV30	.	TRBJ2-5	.	TGTGCCTGGAGTGTCTCCAGGGTGTCTCAGTCCCAGTACTTC	CAWSVSRVSQSQYF
TRBV5-8	TRBD1	TRBJ1-5	.	TGTGCCAGCAGCTTGGGTCAGGGGGCTCAGCCCCAGCATTTT	CASSLGQGAQPQHF
TRBV5-1	.	TRBJ2-7	.	TGCGCCAGCAGACCCAGACAGGCCTCCTACGAGCAGTACTTC	CASRPRQASYEQYF
TRBV27	.	TRBJ2-7	.	TGTGCCAGCAGTACACTCGGGGGGCGCAGCTACGAGCAGTACTTC	CASSTLGGRSYEQYF
TRBV2	.	TRBJ1-1	.	TGTGCCAGCAGTGAAGGAGACAGTATGAACACTGAAGCTTTCTTT	CASSEGDSMNTEAFF
TRBV6-6	.	TRBJ2-7	.	TGTGCCAGCAGTTACTCACGCGGGGGCGCAAACTACGAGCAGTACTTC	CASSYSRGGANYEQYF
TRBV5-4	.	TRBJ2-6	.	TGTGCCAGCAGCTTGGCCCTGGGGGGCTTCGGGGCCAACGTCCTGACTTTC	CASSLALGGFGANVLTF
TRBV15	.	TRBJ2-1	.	TGTGCCACCAGCAGAACCAGGGGCACCTACAATGAGCAGTTCTTC	CATSRTRGTYNEQFF
TRBV9	.	TRBJ2-4	.	TGTGCCAGCAGCGTAGGGGTCAGTGTTTTTCAGTACTTC	CASSVGVSVFQYF
TRBV28	.	TRBJ2-3	.	TGTGCCAGCAGTTTATTTGGGGGTCCCACAGATACGCAGTATTTT	CASSLFGGPTDTQYF
TRBV19	.	TRBJ1-2	.	TGTGCCAGTAGTATTCGGTCCTATGGCTACACCTTC	CASSIRSYGYTF
TRBV9	TRBD2	TRBJ2-3	.	TGTGCCAGCAGCGTAGCACTAGCGGGAAAGGATACGCAGTATTTT	CASSVALAGKDTQYF
TRBV5-5	TRBD1	TRBJ2-5	.	TGTGCCAGCAGCTTTGGACAGGGCGGGGAGACCCAGTACTTC	CASSFGQGGETQYF
TRBV30	.	TRBJ2-1	.	TGTGCCTGGAGTTTCTCTGAGCAGTTCTTC	CAWSFSEQFF
TRBV5-4	.	TRBJ1-2	.	TGTGCCAGCAGCCGGGACGGTGGTGGCTACACCTTC	CASSRDGGGYTF
TRBV18	.	TRBJ1-6	medium-sized	TGTGCCAGCTCACTATTTGCGGAACAGGGAGTTAATTCACCCCTCCACTTT	CASSLFAEQGVNSPLHF
TRBV11-2	.	TRBJ2-7	.	TGTGCCAGCAGCTTACAGGGCAGGGGCTACGAGCAGTACTTC	CASSLQGRGYEQYF
TRBV6-5	TRBD1	TRBJ2-7	.	TGTGCCAGCAGACTTGACAGGGACCCCTACGAGCAGTACTTC	CASRLDRDPYEQYF
TRBV27	TRBD2	TRBJ2-7	.	TGTGCCAGCGCTAGCGGGAGGCCCCCCTACGAGCAGTACTTC	CASASGRPPYEQYF
TRBV5-6	.	TRBJ2-6	.	TGTGCCAGCAGCTCACAGGGTTCTGGGGCCAACGTCCTGACTTTC	CASSSQGSGANVLTF
TRBV30	TRBD1	TRBJ2-3	few	TGTGCCTGGAGTCGGGACAGCACCACAGATACGCAGTATTTT	CAWSRDSTTDTQYF
TRBV6-5	.	TRBJ1-3	few	TGTGCCAGCAGGCCGGCGGGAGGAAACACCATATATTTT	CASRPAGGNTIYF
TRBV5-1	.	TRBJ2-5	.	TGCGCCAGCAGCTCCGGGAGCCCCCAAGAGACCCAGTACTTC	CASSSGSPQETQYF
TRBV19	.	TRBJ1-1	.	TGTGCCAGTAGTATAAGGGATGGAGACACTGAAGCTTTCTTT	CASSIRDGDTEAFF
TRBV5-6	.	TRBJ1-2	few	TGTGCCAGCAGCTTGGAATATGGCTACACCTTC	CASSLEYGYTF
TRBV29-1	.	TRBJ1-2	.	TGCAGCGCTGGTTTTTCGGGAGGGGCCTATGGCTACACCTTC	CSAGFSGGAYGYTF
TRBV28	TRBD1	TRBJ2-5	.	TGTGCCAGCAGTTTAACAGGGGACCAAGAGACCCAGTACTTC	CASSLTGDQETQYF
TRBV6-6	.	TRBJ2-2	.	TGTGCCAGCAGGTTCGATTGGCCGACGAACACCGGGGAGCTGTTTTTT	CASRFDWPTNTGELFF
TRBV5-6	TRBD1	TRBJ2-7	.	TGTGCCAGCAGCTTGGCGACAGGGAGACTATACGAGCAGTACTTC	CASSLATGRLYEQYF
TRBV19	.	TRBJ1-3	.	TGTGCCAGTAGTACCCAAGGACAAGGCCCCGAGTACACCATATATTTT	CASSTQGQGPEYTIYF
TRBV15	.	TRBJ2-1	.	TGTGCCACCAGCTCCAGACCGGGCCTTACCCCTTACAATGAGCAGTTCTTC	CATSSRPGLTPYNEQFF
TRBV4-2	.	TRBJ2-7	.	TGTGCCAGCAGCCCTCGTCTGGCCTACGAGCAGTACTTC	CASSPRLAYEQYF
TRBV7-2	.	TRBJ1-5	.	TGTGCCAGCAGCTTAGCGGCCAATCAGCCCCAGCATTTT	CASSLAANQPQHF
TRBV27	TRBD1	TRBJ1-4	.	TGTGCCAGCAGTCCCGGGACAGGGCTTGCAACTAATGAAAAACTGTTTTTT	CASSPGTGLATNEKLFF
TRBV9	.	TRBJ2-5	.	TGTGCCAGCAGCCTAGTCCCCGGGGAGACCCAGTACTTC	CASSLVPGETQYF
TRBV20-1	.	TRBJ2-1	.	TGCAGTGCTTTCGGGCTCAATGAGCAGTTCTTC	CSAFGLNEQFF
TRBV27	.	TRBJ1-5	.	TGTGCCAGCAGTCCCACATCCTCACAGGGTCAGCCCCAGCATTTT	CASSPTSSQGQPQHF
TRBV28	.	TRBJ1-2	.	TGTGCCAGCAGCGAATCTAAAACGGGAGCTAACTATGGCTACACCTTC	CASSESKTGANYGYTF
TRBV11-2	.	TRBJ2-7	.	TGTGCCAGCAGCCCTACCGTAGGGCCCTACGAGCAGTACTTC	CASSPTVGPYEQYF